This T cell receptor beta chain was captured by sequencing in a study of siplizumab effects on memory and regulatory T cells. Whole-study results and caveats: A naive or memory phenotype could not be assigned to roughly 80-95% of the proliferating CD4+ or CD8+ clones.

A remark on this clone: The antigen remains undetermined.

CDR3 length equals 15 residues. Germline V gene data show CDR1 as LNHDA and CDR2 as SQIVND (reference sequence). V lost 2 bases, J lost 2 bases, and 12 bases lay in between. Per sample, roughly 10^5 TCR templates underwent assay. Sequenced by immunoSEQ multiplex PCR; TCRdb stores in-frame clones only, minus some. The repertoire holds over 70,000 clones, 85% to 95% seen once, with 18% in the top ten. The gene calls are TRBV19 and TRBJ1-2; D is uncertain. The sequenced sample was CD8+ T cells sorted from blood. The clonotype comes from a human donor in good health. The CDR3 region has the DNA TGTGCCAGTAGTATATGGAGGGAACTAAACTATGGCTACACCTTC. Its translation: CASSIWRELNYGYTF.